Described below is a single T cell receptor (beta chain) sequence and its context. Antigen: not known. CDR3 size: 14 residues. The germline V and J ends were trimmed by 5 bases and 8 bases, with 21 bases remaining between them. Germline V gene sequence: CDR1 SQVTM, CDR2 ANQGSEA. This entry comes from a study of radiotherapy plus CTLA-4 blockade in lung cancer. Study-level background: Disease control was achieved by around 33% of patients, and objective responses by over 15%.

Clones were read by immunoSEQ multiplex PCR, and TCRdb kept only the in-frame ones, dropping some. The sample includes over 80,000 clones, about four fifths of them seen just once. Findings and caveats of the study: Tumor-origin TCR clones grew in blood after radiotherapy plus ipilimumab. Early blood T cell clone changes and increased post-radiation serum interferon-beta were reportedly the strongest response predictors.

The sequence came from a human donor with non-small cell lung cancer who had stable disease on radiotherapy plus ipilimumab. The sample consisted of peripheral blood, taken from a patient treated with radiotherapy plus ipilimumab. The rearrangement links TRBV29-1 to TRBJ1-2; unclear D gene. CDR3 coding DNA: TGCAGCGTTTTCTGGATGGGCACAGACGAGGGCTACACCTTC. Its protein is CSVFWMGTDEGYTF. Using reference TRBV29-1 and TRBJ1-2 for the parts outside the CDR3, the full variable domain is SAVISQKPSRDICQRGTSLTIQCQVDSQVTMMFWYRQQPGQSLTLIATANQGSEATYESGFVIDKFPISRPNLTFSTLTVSNMSPEDSSIYLCSVFWMGTDEGYTFGSGTRLTVV.